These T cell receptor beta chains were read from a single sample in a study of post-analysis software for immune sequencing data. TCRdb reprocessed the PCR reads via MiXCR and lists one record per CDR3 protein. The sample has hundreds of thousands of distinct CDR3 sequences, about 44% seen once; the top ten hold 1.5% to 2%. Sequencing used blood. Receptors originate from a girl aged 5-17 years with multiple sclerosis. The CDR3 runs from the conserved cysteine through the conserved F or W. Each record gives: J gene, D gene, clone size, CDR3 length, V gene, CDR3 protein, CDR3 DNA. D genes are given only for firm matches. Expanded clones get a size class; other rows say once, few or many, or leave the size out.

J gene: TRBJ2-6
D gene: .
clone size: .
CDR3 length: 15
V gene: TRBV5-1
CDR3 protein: CASSPQRAGANVLTF
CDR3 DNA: TGCGCCAGCAGCCCACAACGCGCTGGGGCCAACGTCCTGACTTTC

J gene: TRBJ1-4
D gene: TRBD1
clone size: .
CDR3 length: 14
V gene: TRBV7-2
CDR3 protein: CASSRDRQGEKLFF
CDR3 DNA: TGTGCCAGCAGCCGGGACAGACAGGGGGAAAAACTGTTTTTT

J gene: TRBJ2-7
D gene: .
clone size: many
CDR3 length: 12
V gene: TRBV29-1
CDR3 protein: CSVEITGHEQYF
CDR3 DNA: TGCAGCGTTGAAATTACAGGGCACGAGCAGTACTTC

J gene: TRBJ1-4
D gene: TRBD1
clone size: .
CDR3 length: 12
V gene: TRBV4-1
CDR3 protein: CASSPVTGNVFF
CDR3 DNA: TGCGCCAGCAGCCCGGTGACAGGGAATGTGTTTTTT

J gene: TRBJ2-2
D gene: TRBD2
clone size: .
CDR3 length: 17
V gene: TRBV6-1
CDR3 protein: CATRGLAGERYTGELFF
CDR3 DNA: TGTGCCACCAGGGGACTAGCGGGAGAACGGTACACCGGGGAGCTGTTTTTT

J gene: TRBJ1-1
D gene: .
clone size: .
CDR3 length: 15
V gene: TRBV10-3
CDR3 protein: CAIGGRGKMNTEAFF
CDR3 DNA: TGTGCCATCGGGGGTAGGGGGAAAATGAACACTGAAGCTTTCTTT

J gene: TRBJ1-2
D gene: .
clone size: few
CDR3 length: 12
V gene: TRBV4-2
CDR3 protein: CASSGGPYGYTF
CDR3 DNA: TGTGCCAGCAGCGGGGGACCCTATGGCTACACCTTC

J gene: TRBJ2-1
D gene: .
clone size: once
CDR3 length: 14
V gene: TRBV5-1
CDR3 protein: CASSWGKASSEQFF
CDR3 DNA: TGCGCCAGCAGCTGGGGTAAAGCGAGCAGTGAGCAGTTCTTC

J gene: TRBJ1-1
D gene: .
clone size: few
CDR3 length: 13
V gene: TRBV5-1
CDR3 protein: CASSPQMNTEAFF
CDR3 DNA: TGCGCCAGCAGCCCCCAAATGAACACTGAAGCTTTCTTT

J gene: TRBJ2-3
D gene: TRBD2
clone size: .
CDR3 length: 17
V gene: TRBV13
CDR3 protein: CASSLAPGLAGPDTQYF
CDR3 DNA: TGTGCCAGCAGCTTAGCCCCGGGACTAGCGGGACCAGATACGCAGTATTTT

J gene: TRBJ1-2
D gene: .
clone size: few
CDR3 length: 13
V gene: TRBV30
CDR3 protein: CAWSLGGSYGYTF
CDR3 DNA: TGTGCCTGGAGTTTGGGGGGCTCCTATGGCTACACCTTC

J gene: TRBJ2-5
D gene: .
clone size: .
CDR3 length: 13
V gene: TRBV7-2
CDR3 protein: CAGSLRVLETQYF
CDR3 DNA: TGTGCCGGCAGCCTCCGGGTCTTGGAGACCCAGTACTTC

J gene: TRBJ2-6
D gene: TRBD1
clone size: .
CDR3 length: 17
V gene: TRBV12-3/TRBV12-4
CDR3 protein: CASRAIGQGEGANVLTF
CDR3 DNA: TGTGCCAGCAGGGCGATAGGACAGGGGGAAGGGGCCAATGTCCTGACTTTC

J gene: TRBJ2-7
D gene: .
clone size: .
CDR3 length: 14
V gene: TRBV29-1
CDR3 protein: CSVVGGGRIYEQYF
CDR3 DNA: TGCAGCGTTGTCGGTGGGGGAAGAATCTACGAGCAGTACTTC

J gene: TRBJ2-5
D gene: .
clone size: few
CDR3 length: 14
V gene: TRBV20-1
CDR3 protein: CSARDRLVTETQYF
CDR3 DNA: TGCAGTGCTAGAGACCGACTCGTTACAGAGACCCAGTACTTC

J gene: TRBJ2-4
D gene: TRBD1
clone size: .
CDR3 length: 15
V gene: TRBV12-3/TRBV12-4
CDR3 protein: CASSSLTGPYNEQYF
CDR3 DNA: TGTGCCAGCAGTTCCCTGACAGGGCCCTACAATGAGCAGTACTTC